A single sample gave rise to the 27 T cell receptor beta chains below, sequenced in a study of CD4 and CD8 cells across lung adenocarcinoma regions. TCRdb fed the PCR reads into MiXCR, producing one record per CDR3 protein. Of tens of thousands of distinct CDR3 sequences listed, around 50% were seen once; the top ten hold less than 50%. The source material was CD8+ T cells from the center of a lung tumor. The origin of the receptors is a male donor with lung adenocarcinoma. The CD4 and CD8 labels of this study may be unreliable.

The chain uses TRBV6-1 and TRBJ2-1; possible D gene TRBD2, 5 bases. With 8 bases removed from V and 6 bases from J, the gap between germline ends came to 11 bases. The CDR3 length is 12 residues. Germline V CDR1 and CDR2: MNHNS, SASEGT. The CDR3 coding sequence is TGTGCCAGCGCGGGCGACGGCAATGAGCAGTTCTTC. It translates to CASAGDGNEQFF.

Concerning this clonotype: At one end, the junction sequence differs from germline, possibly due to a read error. The CDR3 DNA follows: TGTGCCAGCAGTGATCGGGGGCTGAGCCCCGAAGATACGCAGTACTTT. This gives the protein CASSDRGLSPEDTQYF. This sequence joins TRBV25-1 and TRBJ2-3; TRBD1 or TRBD2 may be the D gene (6 bases each). This CDR3 contains 16 residues. Germline CDR1 reads MGHDK; CDR2 reads SYGVNS.

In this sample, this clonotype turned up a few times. The CDR3 sequence is CASSHGREGTEAFF. In DNA form, the CDR3 reads TGTGCCAGCAGCCATGGCAGGGAGGGCACTGAAGCTTTCTTT. The chain is built from TRBV4-2 and TRBJ1-1, with D perhaps matching TRBD1 (5 bases). Looked up from germline, CDR1 is LGHNA and CDR2 is YNFKEQ. Trimming removed 3 bases from V and 4 bases from J, with 12 bases in between. This CDR3 has 14 residues.

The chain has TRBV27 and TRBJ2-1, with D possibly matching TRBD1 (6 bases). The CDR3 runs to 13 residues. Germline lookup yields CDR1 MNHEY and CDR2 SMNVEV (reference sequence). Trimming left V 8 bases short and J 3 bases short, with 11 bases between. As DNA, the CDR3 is TGTGCCAGCCAGGGGTATGGCTACAATGAGCAGTTCTTC. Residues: CASQGYGYNEQFF.

This chain's CDR3 is CASSGGPGQGDTDTQYF. As DNA, the CDR3 is TGCGCCAGCAGTGGGGGGCCCGGGCAGGGAGACACAGATACCCAGTACTTC. The gene calls are TRBV10-1 and TRBJ2-3; perhaps TRBD1 as D (6 bases). Judging by the DNA end, TRBJ2-5 fits better; the J call may be wrong. CDR1 and CDR2 (germline): WNHNN, SYGVQD (reference sequence). The CDR3 is made up of 17 amino acids.

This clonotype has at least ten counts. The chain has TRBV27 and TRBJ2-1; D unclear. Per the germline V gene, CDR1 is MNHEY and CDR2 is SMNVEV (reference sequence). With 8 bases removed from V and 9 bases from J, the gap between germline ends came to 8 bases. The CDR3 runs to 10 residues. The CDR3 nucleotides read TGTGCCAGCGGCGGTGGTGAGCAGTTCTTC. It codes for CASGGGEQFF.

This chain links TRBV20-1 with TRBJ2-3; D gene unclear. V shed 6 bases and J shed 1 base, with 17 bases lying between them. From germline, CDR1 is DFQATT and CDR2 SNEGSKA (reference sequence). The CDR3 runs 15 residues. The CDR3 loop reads CSAQDRDIGTDTQYF. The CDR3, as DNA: TGCAGTGCCCAAGACCGCGACATAGGCACAGATACGCAGTATTTT.

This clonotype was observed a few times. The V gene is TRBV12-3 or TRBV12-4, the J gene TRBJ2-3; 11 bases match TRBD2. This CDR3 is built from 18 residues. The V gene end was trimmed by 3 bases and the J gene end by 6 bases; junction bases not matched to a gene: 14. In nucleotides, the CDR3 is TGTGCCAGCAGTTTGGGGACCTTTAGACTAGCGGGAAGGGATACGCAGTATTTT. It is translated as CASSLGTFRLAGRDTQYF.

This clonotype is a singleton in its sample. CDR3 bases: TGCGCCAGCAGTGACTGGACGAACACTGAAGCTTTCTTT. Protein sequence: CASSDWTNTEAFF. The chain uses TRBV10-1 and TRBJ1-1, with D unclear. The V gene lost 3 bases and the J gene lost 1 base, with 6 bases spanning the gap. In germline, CDR1 is WNHNN, CDR2 SYGVQD (reference sequence). The CDR3 runs 13 residues.

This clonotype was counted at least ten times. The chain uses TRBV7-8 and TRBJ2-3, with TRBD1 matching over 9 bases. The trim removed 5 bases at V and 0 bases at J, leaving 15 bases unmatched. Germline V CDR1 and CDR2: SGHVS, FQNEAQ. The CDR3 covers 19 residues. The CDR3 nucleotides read TGTGCCAGCAGCCGCGGACAGGGGACAAGCCGCCCTAGCACAGATACGCAGTATTTT. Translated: CASSRGQGTSRPSTDTQYF.

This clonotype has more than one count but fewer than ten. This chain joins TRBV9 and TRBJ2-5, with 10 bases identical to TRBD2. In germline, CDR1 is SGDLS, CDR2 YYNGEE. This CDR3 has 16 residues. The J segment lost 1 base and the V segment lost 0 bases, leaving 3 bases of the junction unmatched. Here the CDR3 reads CASSVVASGGQETQYF. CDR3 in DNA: TGTGCCAGCAGCGTAGTGGCTAGCGGGGGCCAAGAGACCCAGTACTTC.

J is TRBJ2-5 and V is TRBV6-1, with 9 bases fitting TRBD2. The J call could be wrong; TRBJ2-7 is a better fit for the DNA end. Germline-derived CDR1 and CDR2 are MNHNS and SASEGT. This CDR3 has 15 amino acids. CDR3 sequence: CASSTAGAGGNEQYF. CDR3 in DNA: TGTGCCAGCAGTACAGCGGGGGCGGGAGGGAACGAGCAGTACTTC.

The CDR3: CASSLVLAGGRDTQYF. DNA of the CDR3: TGCGCCAGCAGCTTGGTGCTAGCGGGGGGGAGAGATACGCAGTATTTT. V usage is TRBV5-1 and J usage is TRBJ2-3, with TRBD2 identical over 12 bases. J lost 5 bases, V lost 0 bases, and 4 bases had no gene match. CDR1 SGHRS and CDR2 YFSETQ come from the germline V gene. The CDR3 extends over 16 amino acids.

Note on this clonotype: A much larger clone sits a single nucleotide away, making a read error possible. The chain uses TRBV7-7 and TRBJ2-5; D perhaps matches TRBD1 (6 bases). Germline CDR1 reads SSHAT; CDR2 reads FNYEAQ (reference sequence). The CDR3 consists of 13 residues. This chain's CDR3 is CASSPGALEAQYF. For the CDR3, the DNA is TGTGCTAGCAGCCCAGGGGCGTTGGAGGCCCAGTACTTC.

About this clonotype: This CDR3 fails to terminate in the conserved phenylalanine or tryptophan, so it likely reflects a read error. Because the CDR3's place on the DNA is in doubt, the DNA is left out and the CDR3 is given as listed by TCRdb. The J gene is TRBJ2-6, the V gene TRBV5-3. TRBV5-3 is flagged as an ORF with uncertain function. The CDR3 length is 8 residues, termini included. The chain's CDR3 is CARSLDLG.

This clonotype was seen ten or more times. CDR3 sequence (DNA): TGTGCCATCACCCGGGACAGGGTATTGACTGAAGCTTTCTTT. This codes for CAITRDRVLTEAFF. The rearrangement uses TRBV10-3 and TRBJ1-1; 9 bases align to TRBD1. The trim removed 7 bases at V and 5 bases at J, leaving 8 bases unmatched. This CDR3 is 14 amino acids long. Per the germline V gene, CDR1 is ENHRY and CDR2 is SYGVKD.

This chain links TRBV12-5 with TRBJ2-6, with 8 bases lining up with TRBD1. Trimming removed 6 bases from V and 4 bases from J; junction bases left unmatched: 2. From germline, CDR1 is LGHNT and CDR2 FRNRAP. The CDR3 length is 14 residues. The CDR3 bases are TGTGCTAGTGGCCGGACAGGGGGGGCCAACGTCCTGACTTTC. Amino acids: CASGRTGGANVLTF. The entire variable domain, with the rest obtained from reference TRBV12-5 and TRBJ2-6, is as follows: DARVTQTPRHKVTEMGQEVTMRCQPILGHNTVFWYRQTMMQGLELLAYFRNRAPLDDSGMPKDRFSAEMPDATLATLKIQPSEPRDSAVYFCASGRTGGANVLTFGAGSRLTVL.

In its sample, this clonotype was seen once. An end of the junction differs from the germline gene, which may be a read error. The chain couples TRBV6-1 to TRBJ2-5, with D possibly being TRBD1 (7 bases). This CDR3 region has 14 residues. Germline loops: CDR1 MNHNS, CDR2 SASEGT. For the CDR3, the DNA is TGTGCGGGCAGGGGGGCCCTTGCCAAAGAGATCCAGTACTTC. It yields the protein CAGRGALAKEIQYF.

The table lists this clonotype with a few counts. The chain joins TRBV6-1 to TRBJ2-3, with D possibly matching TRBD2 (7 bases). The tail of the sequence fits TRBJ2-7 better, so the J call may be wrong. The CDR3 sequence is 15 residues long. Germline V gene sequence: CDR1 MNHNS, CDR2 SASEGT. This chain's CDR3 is CARGGGGGDTETQYF. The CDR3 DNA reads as TGTGCCAGGGGGGGGGGGGGCGGTGACACAGAGACGCAGTACTTC.

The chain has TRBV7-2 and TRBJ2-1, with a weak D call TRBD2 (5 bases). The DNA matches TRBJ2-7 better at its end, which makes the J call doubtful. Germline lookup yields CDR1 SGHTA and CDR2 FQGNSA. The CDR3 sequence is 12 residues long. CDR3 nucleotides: TGTGCCAGCAGCTTTTTGGGAGCCGAGCAGTACTTC. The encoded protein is CASSFLGAEQYF.

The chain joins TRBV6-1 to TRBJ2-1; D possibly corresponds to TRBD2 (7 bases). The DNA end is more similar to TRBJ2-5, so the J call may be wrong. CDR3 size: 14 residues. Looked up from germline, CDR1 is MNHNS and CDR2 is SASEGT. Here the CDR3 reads CASSEAGGAQTQYF. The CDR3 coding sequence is TGTGCCAGCAGTGAAGCAGGGGGGGCACAGACCCAGTACTTC.

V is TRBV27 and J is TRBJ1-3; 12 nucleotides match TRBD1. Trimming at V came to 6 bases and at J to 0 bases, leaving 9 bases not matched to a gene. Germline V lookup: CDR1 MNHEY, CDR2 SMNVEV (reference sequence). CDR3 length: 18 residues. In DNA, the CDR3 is TGTGCCAGCAGAGCCGGGACAGGGGGCACTGGCTCTGGAAACACCATATATTTT. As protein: CASRAGTGGTGSGNTIYF.

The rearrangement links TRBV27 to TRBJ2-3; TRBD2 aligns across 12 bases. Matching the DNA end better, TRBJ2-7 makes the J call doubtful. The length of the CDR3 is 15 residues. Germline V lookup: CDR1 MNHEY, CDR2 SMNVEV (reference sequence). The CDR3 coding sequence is TGTGCCAGCGGACGGGGACTAGCGGGCAAAGATACGCAGTACTTC. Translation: CASGRGLAGKDTQYF.

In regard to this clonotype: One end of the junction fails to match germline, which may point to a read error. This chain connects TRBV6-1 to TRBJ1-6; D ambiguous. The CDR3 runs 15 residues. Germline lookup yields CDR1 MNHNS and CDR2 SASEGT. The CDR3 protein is CASSEFGVTGQPHHF. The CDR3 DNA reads TGTGCCAGCAGTGAATTTGGGGTGACGGGTCAGCCCCACCACTTT.

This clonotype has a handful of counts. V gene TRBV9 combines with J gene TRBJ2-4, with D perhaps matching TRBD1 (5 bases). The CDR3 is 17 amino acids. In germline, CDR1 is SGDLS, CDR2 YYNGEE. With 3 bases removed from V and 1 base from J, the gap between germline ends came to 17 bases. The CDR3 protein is CASSALQGLRAKNIQYF. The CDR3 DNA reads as TGTGCCAGCAGCGCCCTCCAGGGTCTGAGGGCCAAAAACATTCAGTACTTC.

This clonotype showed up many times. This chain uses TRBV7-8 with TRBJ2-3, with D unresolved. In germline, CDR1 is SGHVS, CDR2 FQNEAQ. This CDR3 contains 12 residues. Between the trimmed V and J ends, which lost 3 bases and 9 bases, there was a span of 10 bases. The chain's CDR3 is CASSLISETQYF. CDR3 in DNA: TGTGCCAGCAGCTTGATCTCGGAGACGCAGTATTTT. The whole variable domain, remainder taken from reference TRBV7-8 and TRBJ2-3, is GAGVSQSPRYKVAKRGQDVALRCDPISGHVSLFWYQQALGQGPEFLTYFQNEAQLDKSGLPSDRFFAERPEGSVSTLKIQRTQQEDSAVYLCASSLISETQYFGPGTRLTVL.

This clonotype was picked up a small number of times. The DNA for the CDR3 is TGTGCCAGCAGTTTAGGGCTAGCGGGAGGGCCGAACACAGGTGAGCAGTTCTTC. Protein: CASSLGLAGGPNTGEQFF. V is TRBV6-5 and J is TRBJ2-1, with TRBD2 identical over 12 bases. V lost 4 bases to trimming and J lost 9 bases; unmatched junction nucleotides: 16. The CDR3 sequence is 18 residues long. Germline CDR1 reads MNHEY; CDR2 reads SVGAGI.